This entry lists 30 T cell receptor beta chains sequenced from one sample in a study of cytomegalovirus exposure and HLA in healthy donors. Researchers ran the PCR with 60 Vbeta and 13 Jbeta primers. Clones were read by immunoSEQ multiplex PCR, and TCRdb kept only the in-frame ones, dropping some. The data contain 150,000 to 200,000 clones, 82% of them seen just once; the ten biggest clones take up about 1.6%. Sequencing was carried out using PBMCs. Source of these receptors: a girl aged 5 to 17 in good health and CMV-seropositive.

This clone was recorded once. V and J are TRBV15 and TRBJ2-3; a possible D gene is TRBD2 (6 bases). This CDR3 is built from 14 residues. V was pared by 6 bases and J by 5 bases, with 15 bases between. In germline, CDR1 is LNHNV, CDR2 YYDKDF (reference sequence). CDR3 in amino acids: CATRGESGLDTQYF. CDR3 bases: TGTGCCACCAGAGGAGAAAGCGGGTTAGATACGCAGTATTTT.

Only one count was recorded for this clone. V gene TRBV30 combines with J gene TRBJ1-1; D may be TRBD1 (5 bases). There are 13 residues in the CDR3. V was pared by 3 bases and J by 3 bases, with 11 bases between. Germline CDR1 and CDR2: GTSNPN and SVGIG (reference sequence). CDR3 sequence (DNA): TGTGCCTGGAGAAAACGGGGGGACACTGAAGCTTTCTTT. Translation: CAWRKRGDTEAFF.

This chain uses TRBV7-9 with TRBJ2-5; possible D gene TRBD1, 6 bases. This CDR3 comprises 14 residues. The germline V and J ends were trimmed by 0 bases and 5 bases, with 10 bases remaining between them. Germline lookup yields CDR1 SEHNR and CDR2 FQNEAQ (reference sequence). CDR3 DNA: TGTGCCAGCAGCTTAGCGGGGGCGGGCGAGACCCAGTACTTC. Translating gives CASSLAGAGETQYF.

The chain employs TRBV27 and TRBJ2-7, with D maybe TRBD1 (6 bases). The V end was cut by 6 bases, the J end by 0 bases, with 15 bases between. The CDR3 length is 15 residues. From germline, CDR1 is MNHEY and CDR2 SMNVEV (reference sequence). CDR3 nucleotides: TGTGCCAGCAGCCGTACAGGGTCCACCTCCTACGAGCAGTACTTC. It encodes CASSRTGSTSYEQYF.

The rearrangement links TRBV7-3 to TRBJ2-1; 8 bases agree with TRBD2. The CDR3 is made up of 18 amino acids. Germline lookup yields CDR1 SGHTA and CDR2 FQGTGA. V was clipped by 4 bases and J by 0 bases; unmatched bases: 11. The CDR3 is CASSSRGGPSRSYNEQFF. The CDR3 DNA sequence: TGTGCCAGCAGCTCACGGGGGGGCCCCTCTCGCTCCTACAATGAGCAGTTCTTC.

V and J are TRBV7-9 and TRBJ2-7, with TRBD2 matching 7 bases. Looked up from germline, CDR1 is SEHNR and CDR2 is FQNEAQ (reference sequence). The CDR3 contains 13 residues. Unmatched junction bases numbered 7, after V lost 7 bases and J lost 4 bases. The CDR3 region is CASTASGAYEQYF. The CDR3 DNA sequence: TGTGCCAGCACTGCCAGCGGGGCATACGAGCAGTACTTC. The whole variable domain, filled in from reference TRBV7-9 and TRBJ2-7, reads DTGVSQNPRHKITKRGQNVTFRCDPISEHNRLYWYRQTLGQGPEFLTYFQNEAQLEKSRLLSDRFSAERPKGSFSTLEIQRTEQGDSAMYLCASTASGAYEQYFGPGTRLTVT.

The chain employs TRBV4-3 and TRBJ2-3, with D unclear. Germline V CDR1 and CDR2: LGHNA, YSLEER. The CDR3 contains 14 residues. Trimming removed 0 bases from V and 3 bases from J, with 7 bases in between. CDR3 DNA: TGCGCCAGCAGCCAAGAAGTCCGGACAGATACGCAGTATTTT. This translates into CASSQEVRTDTQYF.

The J gene is TRBJ2-4, the V gene TRBV6-6, with 9 nucleotides matching TRBD1. Germline CDR1 MNHNY, CDR2 SVGAGI (reference sequence). The junction had 9 bases not matched to a gene; V was cut back by 6 bases and J by 6 bases. The CDR3 runs to 15 residues. CDR3 protein: CASSLGQGRTNIQYF. DNA for the CDR3: TGTGCCAGCAGCCTCGGACAGGGGCGAACAAACATTCAGTACTTC.

The chain links TRBV18 to TRBJ1-2; unclear D gene. The CDR3 is made up of 17 amino acids. V shed 3 bases and J shed 1 base, with 18 bases lying between them. The germline V gene has CDR1 KGHSH and CDR2 LQKENI. Written as DNA, the CDR3 is TGTGCCAGCTCACCTCTAACTTCGGCGGTTTATAACTATGGCTACACCTTC. Its protein is CASSPLTSAVYNYGYTF.

Regarding this clone: This sample also contains other DNA sequences that code for the same CDR3. The chain is built from TRBV30 and TRBJ2-1, with 11 bases identical to TRBD1. The CDR3 contains 14 residues. Trimming removed 1 base from V and 6 bases from J; junction bases left unmatched: 2. Germline values: CDR1 GTSNPN, CDR2 SVGIG (reference sequence). CDR3 amino acids: CAWSGGTGGNEQFF. CDR3 nucleotides: TGTGCCTGGAGTGGGGGGACAGGGGGCAATGAGCAGTTCTTC.

This sequence joins TRBV5-8 and TRBJ2-5, with D perhaps TRBD1 (6 bases). CDR3 size: 12 residues. With 1 base removed from V and 6 bases from J, the gap between germline ends came to 7 bases. Germline V gene lookup returns CDR1 SGHTS and CDR2 YDEGEE. The CDR3 nucleotides read TGTGCCAGCAGCTTGACAGGGAAGACCCAGTACTTC. Protein sequence: CASSLTGKTQYF.

The J gene is TRBJ2-1, the V gene TRBV6-5; 7 nucleotides agree with TRBD1. This CDR3 has 16 amino acids. Trimming removed 0 bases from V and 4 bases from J; junction bases left unmatched: 6. The germline gives CDR1 MNHEY, CDR2 SVGAGI. The CDR3, as DNA: TGTGCCAGCAGTTACTCGAGGACAGGTTATTACAATGAGCAGTTCTTC. This gives the protein CASSYSRTGYYNEQFF.

About this clone: Its ends do not fully match the called genes, so a read error is possible. V usage is TRBV15 and J usage is TRBJ1-4; D gene unclear. CDR1 and CDR2 (germline): LNHNV, YYDKDF (reference sequence). The CDR3 sequence is 17 residues long. This CDR3 is CATSRENPATREEKLFF. In nucleotides, the CDR3 is TGTGCCACCAGCCGAGAAAACCCAGCGACCCGGGAGGAAAAACTGTTTTTT.

The V and J genes are TRBV6-6 and TRBJ2-2; D may be TRBD1 (5 bases). CDR1 and CDR2 from the germline V gene are MNHNY and SVGAGI (reference sequence). The germline V and J ends were trimmed by 6 bases and 6 bases, with 14 bases remaining between them. The length of the CDR3 is 14 residues. The chain's CDR3 is CASRPVQVAGELFF. DNA of the CDR3: TGTGCCAGCAGACCAGTACAGGTGGCCGGGGAGCTGTTTTTT.

This clone was picked up one time. The V call is TRBV4-2, the J call TRBJ2-5, with TRBD2 identical over 9 bases. Per the germline V gene, CDR1 is LGHNA and CDR2 is YNFKEQ. This CDR3 is built from 14 residues. V lost 0 bases, J lost 6 bases, and 2 bases stayed unmatched. The CDR3 region has the DNA TGTGCCAGCAGCCAAGATAGCGGGAGAAAGACCCAGTACTTC. It specifies CASSQDSGRKTQYF.

This chain links TRBV29-1 with TRBJ2-1; 8 nucleotides match TRBD1. After removal of 7 bases from V and 10 bases from J, the junction contained 12 bases not matched to a gene. The germline CDR1 and CDR2 sequences are SQVTM and ANQGSEA. The CDR3 extends over 13 amino acids. The CDR3 coding sequence is TGCAGCGCCATGGGACAGGCCTCAAGGGAGCAGTTCTTC. It is translated as CSAMGQASREQFF.

This chain joins TRBV10-3 and TRBJ2-5, with D perhaps TRBD2 (7 bases). The CDR3 length is 19 residues. V gave up 4 bases and J gave up 2 bases, with 26 bases separating them. Germline lookup yields CDR1 ENHRY and CDR2 SYGVKD. The DNA of the CDR3 is TGTGCCATCAGTGGGGGGGGGCTGGCGCGCACTACTCTGCAAGAGACCCAGTACTTC. Translation gives CAISGGGLARTTLQETQYF.

The V gene is TRBV18, the J gene TRBJ2-1; 14 positions match TRBD2. Trimming took 2 bases from V and 10 from J; bases not matched to a gene: 4. The CDR3 runs to 15 residues. Germline assignment: CDR1 KGHSH and CDR2 LQKENI. Here the CDR3 DNA reads TGTGCCAGCTCACCAGGGACTAGCGGGGGCCAAGAGCAGTTCTTC. It translates to CASSPGTSGGQEQFF.

This clone was seen once. This chain connects TRBV27 to TRBJ2-3, with 8 bases lining up with TRBD2. The CDR3 spans 16 residues. CDR1 MNHEY and CDR2 SMNVEV come from the germline V gene (reference sequence). The junction had 4 bases not matched to a gene; V was cut back by 0 bases and J by 2 bases. CDR3 nucleotide sequence: TGTGCCAGCAGTTTATCACTAGCGGCTTACACAGATACGCAGTATTTT. This codes for CASSLSLAAYTDTQYF.

V is TRBV2 and J is TRBJ2-1, with 8 bases identical to TRBD2. This CDR3 region has 16 residues. J lost 4 bases, V lost 6 bases, and 11 bases had no gene match. Per the germline V gene, CDR1 is SNHLY and CDR2 is FYNNEI. CDR3 sequence reads: CASSGRSGGDYNEQFF. The CDR3 nucleotides read TGTGCCAGCAGCGGGAGAAGCGGGGGAGATTACAATGAGCAGTTCTTC.

The CDR3, as DNA: TGTGCCAGCAGCCAAAAAGGGGGCCGGAGCACTGAAGCTTTCTTT. Translated: CASSQKGGRSTEAFF. The chain combines TRBV7-9 with TRBJ1-1; 7 nucleotides agree with TRBD1. The V segment lost 5 bases and the J segment 4 bases; nucleotides outside the gene matches: 10. Germline V gene sequence: CDR1 SEHNR, CDR2 FQNEAQ (reference sequence). CDR3 length equals 15 residues.

The V gene is TRBV28, the J gene TRBJ2-4, with a weak D call TRBD2 (5 bases). The germline V gene encodes CDR1 MDHEN and CDR2 SYDVKM. Trimming removed 6 bases from V and 11 bases from J, with 17 bases in between. The CDR3 totals 13 residues. The CDR3 spells CASSTTLHGVQYF. The DNA of the CDR3 is TGTGCCAGCAGCACAACCCTACACGGGGTTCAGTACTTC.

This clone was picked up a small number of times. V usage is TRBV15 and J usage is TRBJ2-7; TRBD1 matches 9 bases. The length of the CDR3 is 14 residues. CDR1 and CDR2 from the germline V gene are LNHNV and YYDKDF (reference sequence). Unmatched junction bases numbered 3, after V lost 3 bases and J lost 3 bases. CDR3 residues: CATSSGTGHYEQYF. CDR3 DNA sequence: TGTGCCACCAGCAGCGGGACAGGGCACTACGAGCAGTACTTC.

The chain links TRBV11-2 to TRBJ1-3, with D tentatively TRBD1 (5 bases). CDR1 is SGHAT, CDR2 FQNNGV, per germline. Trimming stripped 1 base from V and 1 base from J, with 14 bases between. The CDR3 totals 17 residues. The CDR3 region is CASSLGIGVISGNTIYF. Here the CDR3 DNA reads TGTGCCAGCAGCTTAGGAATAGGGGTAATATCTGGAAACACCATATATTTT.

Details on this clone: At one end the junction does not follow the germline gene, possibly because of a read error. The chain combines TRBV7-7 with TRBJ2-7; no clear D. The germline V gene encodes CDR1 SSHAT and CDR2 FNYEAQ (reference sequence). The CDR3 extends over 14 amino acids. Written as DNA, the CDR3 is TGTGCTAGCAGCCTTGAAATGGGCAACTACGAGCAGTACTTC. As protein: CASSLEMGNYEQYF. Supplemented by reference TRBV7-7 and TRBJ2-7, the full variable domain reads GAGVSQSPRYKVTKRGQDVTLRCDPISSHATLYWYQQALGQGPEFLTYFNYEAQPDKSGLPSDRFSAERPEGSISTLTIQRTEQRDSAMYRCASSLEMGNYEQYFGPGTRLTVT.

The rearrangement links TRBV5-1 to TRBJ2-5; 7 nucleotides match TRBD1. CDR1 and CDR2 (germline): SGHRS, YFSETQ. This CDR3 region has 14 residues. Losses at the gene ends were 0 bases for V and 6 bases for J; bases not matched to a gene: 5. The DNA for the CDR3 is TGCGCCAGCAGCTTGGGACAGGGTGCGAAGACCCAGTACTTC. Protein sequence: CASSLGQGAKTQYF.

The chain couples TRBV7-2 to TRBJ2-1; D may be TRBD2 (5 bases). Trimming cost V 8 bases and J 8 bases, with 10 bases left between them. Germline lookup yields CDR1 SGHTA and CDR2 FQGNSA. This CDR3 is built from 11 residues. CDR3: CASRTEDEQFF. CDR3 in DNA: TGTGCCAGCCGGACGGAGGATGAGCAGTTCTTC. Together with reference TRBV7-2 and TRBJ2-1, the CDR3 gives the full variable domain: GAGVSQSPSNKVTEKGKDVELRCDPISGHTALYWYRQSLGQGLEFLIYFQGNSAPDKSGLPSDRFSAERTGGSVSTLTIQRTQQEDSAVYLCASRTEDEQFFGPGTRLTVL.

The chain is built from TRBV5-1 and TRBJ2-1; 7 nucleotides agree with TRBD1. The V and J ends lost 0 bases and 5 bases, in that order; junction bases with no gene match: 2. Germline CDR1 and CDR2: SGHRS and YFSETQ. The CDR3 is 14 residues long. CDR3: CASSLGGGDNEQFF. The CDR3 coding sequence is TGCGCCAGCAGCTTGGGAGGGGGCGACAATGAGCAGTTCTTC.

On this clone: Other DNA sequences from this sample encode an identical CDR3 as well. V gene TRBV18 combines with J gene TRBJ1-2; 11 bases are shared with TRBD1. This CDR3 is built from 13 residues. Germline CDR1 is KGHSH and CDR2 is LQKENI. After removal of 3 bases from V and 7 bases from J, the junction contained 1 base not matched to a gene. The CDR3 region is CASSPDRGLGYTF. As DNA, the CDR3 is TGTGCCAGCTCACCGGACAGGGGGCTTGGCTACACCTTC.

This chain joins TRBV19 and TRBJ1-1, with D tentatively TRBD1 (6 bases). The length of the CDR3 is 16 residues. V was shortened by 5 bases and J by 0 bases, with 16 bases between the two germline ends. The germline V gene encodes CDR1 LNHDA and CDR2 SQIVND (reference sequence). CDR3 bases: TGTGCCAGTAGTTTACAGGGCGACTGGATGAACACTGAAGCTTTCTTT. Its protein is CASSLQGDWMNTEAFF.